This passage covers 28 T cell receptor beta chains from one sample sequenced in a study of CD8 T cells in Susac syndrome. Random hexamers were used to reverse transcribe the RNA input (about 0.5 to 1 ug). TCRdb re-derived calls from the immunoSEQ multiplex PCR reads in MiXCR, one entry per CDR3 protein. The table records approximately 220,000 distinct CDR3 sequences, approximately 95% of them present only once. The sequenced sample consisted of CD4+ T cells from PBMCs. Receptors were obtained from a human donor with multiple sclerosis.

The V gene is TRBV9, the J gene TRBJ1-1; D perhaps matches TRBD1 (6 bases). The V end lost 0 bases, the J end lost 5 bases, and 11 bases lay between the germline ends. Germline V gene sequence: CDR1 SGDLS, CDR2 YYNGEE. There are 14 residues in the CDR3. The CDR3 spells CASSVEPDRTEAFF. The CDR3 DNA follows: TGTGCCAGCAGCGTAGAACCCGACAGGACTGAAGCTTTCTTT. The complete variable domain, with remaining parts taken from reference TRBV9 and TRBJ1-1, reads DSGVTQTPKHLITATGQRVTLRCSPRSGDLSVYWYQQSLDQGLQFLIQYYNGEERAKGNILERFSAQQFPDLHSELNLSSLELGDSALYFCASSVEPDRTEAFFGQGTRLTVV.

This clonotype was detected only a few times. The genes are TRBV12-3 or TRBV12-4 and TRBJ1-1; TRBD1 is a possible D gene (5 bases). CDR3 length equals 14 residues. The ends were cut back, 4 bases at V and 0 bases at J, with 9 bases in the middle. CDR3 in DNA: TGTGCCAGCAGTTCCCAGGGAATGAACACTGAAGCTTTCTTT. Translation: CASSSQGMNTEAFF.

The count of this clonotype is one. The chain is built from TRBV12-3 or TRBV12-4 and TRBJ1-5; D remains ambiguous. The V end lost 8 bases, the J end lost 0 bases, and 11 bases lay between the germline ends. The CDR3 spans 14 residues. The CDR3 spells CASGESYSNQPQHF. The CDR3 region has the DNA TGTGCCAGCGGAGAGAGCTATAGCAATCAGCCCCAGCATTTT.

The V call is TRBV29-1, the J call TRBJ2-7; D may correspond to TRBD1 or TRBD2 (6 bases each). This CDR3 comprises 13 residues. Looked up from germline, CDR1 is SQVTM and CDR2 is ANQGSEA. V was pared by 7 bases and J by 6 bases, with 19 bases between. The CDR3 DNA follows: TGCAGCGCCGACCTCCCGGGGGCTGGCGAGCAGTACGTC. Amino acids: CSADLPGAGEQYV.

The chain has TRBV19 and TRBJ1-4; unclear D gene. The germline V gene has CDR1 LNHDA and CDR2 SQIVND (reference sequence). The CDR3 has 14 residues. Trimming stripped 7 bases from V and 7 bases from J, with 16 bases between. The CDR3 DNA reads TGTGCCAGTACCGGAGGCAGAAACATTGAAAAACTGTTTTTT. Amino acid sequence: CASTGGRNIEKLFF.

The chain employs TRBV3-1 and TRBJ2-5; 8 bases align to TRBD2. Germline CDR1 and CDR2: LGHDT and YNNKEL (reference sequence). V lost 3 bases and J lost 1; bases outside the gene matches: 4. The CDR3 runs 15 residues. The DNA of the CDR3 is TGTGCCAGCAGCCAGCAAAGCGGGGGCCAAGAGACCCAGTACTTC. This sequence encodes CASSQQSGGQETQYF.

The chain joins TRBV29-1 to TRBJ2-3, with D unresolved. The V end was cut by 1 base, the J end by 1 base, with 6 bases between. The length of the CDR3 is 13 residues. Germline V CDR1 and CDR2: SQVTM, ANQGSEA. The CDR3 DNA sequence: TGCAGCGTTGAAGCCCCAGGCACAGATACGCAGTATTTT. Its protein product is CSVEAPGTDTQYF.

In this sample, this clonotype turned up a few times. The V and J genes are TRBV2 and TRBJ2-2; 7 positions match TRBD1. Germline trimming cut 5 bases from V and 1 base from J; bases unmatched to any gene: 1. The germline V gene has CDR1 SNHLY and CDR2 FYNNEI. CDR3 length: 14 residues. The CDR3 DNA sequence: TGTGCCAGCAGTAGGACAGGGAACACCGGGGAGCTGTTTTTT. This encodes CASSRTGNTGELFF. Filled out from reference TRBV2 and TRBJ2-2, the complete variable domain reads EPEVTQTPSHQVTQMGQEVILRCVPISNHLYFYWYRQILGQKVEFLVSFYNNEISEKSEIFDDQFSVERPDGSNFTLKIRSTKLEDSAMYFCASSRTGNTGELFFGEGSRLTVL.

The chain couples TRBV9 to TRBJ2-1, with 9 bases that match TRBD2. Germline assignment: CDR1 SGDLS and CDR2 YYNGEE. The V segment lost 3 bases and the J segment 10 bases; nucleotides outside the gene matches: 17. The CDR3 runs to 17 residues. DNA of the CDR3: TGTGCCAGCAGCGGGCCGTCCGTAGCGGGGGACAGCCAAGAGCAGTTCTTC. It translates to CASSGPSVAGDSQEQFF.

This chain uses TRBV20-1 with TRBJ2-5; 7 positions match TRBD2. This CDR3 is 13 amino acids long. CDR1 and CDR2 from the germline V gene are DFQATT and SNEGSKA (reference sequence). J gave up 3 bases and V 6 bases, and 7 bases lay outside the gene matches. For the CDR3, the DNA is TGCAGTGCGCCAGGACTAGTTGAAGAGACCCAGTACTTC. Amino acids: CSAPGLVEETQYF.

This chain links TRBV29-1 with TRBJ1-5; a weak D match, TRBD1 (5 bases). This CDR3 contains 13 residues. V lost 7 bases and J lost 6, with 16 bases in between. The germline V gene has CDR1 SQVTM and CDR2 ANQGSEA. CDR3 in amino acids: CSEGRGKGQPQHF. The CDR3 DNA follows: TGCAGCGAGGGGAGAGGGAAGGGTCAGCCCCAGCATTTT.

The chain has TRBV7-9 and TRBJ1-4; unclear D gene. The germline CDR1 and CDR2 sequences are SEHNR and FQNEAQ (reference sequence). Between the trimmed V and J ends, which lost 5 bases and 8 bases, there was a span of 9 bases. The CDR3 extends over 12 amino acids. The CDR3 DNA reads TGTGCCAGCAGCGGACGGAGGGAAAAACTGTTTTTT. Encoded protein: CASSGRREKLFF. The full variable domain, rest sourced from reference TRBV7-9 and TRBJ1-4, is DTGVSQNPRHKITKRGQNVTFRCDPISEHNRLYWYRQTLGQGPEFLTYFQNEAQLEKSRLLSDRFSAERPKGSFSTLEIQRTEQGDSAMYLCASSGRREKLFFGSGTQLSVL.

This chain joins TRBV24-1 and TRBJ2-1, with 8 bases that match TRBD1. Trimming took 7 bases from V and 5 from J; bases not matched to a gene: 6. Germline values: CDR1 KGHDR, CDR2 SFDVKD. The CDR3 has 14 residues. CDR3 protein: CATRPTGANNEQFF. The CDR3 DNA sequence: TGTGCCACCAGACCGACAGGGGCGAACAATGAGCAGTTCTTC.

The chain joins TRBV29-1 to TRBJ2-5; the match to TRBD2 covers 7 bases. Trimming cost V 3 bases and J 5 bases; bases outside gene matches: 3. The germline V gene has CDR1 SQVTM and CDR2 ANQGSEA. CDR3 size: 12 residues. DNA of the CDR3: TGCAGCGTTGAGGGGGAGGGGGAGACCCAGTACTTC. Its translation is CSVEGEGETQYF. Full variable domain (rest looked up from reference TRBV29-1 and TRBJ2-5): SAVISQKPSRDICQRGTSLTIQCQVDSQVTMMFWYRQQPGQSLTLIATANQGSEATYESGFVIDKFPISRPNLTFSTLTVSNMSPEDSSIYLCSVEGEGETQYFGPGTRLLVL.

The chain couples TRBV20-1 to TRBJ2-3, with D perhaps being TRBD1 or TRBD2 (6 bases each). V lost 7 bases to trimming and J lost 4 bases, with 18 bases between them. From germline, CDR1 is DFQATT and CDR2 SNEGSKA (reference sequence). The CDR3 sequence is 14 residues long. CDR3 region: CSVLGGTVPDTQYF. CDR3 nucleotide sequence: TGCAGTGTTCTAGGGGGGACCGTTCCAGATACGCAGTATTTT.

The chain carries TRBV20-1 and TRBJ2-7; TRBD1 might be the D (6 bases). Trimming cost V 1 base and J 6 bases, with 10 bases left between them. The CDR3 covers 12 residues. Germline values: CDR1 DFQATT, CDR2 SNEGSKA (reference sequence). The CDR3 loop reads CSARAPGVEQYF. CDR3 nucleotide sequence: TGCAGTGCTAGAGCCCCAGGGGTCGAGCAGTACTTC.

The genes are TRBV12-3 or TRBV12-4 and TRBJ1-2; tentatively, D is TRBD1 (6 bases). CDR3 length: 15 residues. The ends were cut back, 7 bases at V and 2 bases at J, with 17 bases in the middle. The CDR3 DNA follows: TGTGCCAGCACTCCCGGGGGCAGGGCGAACTATGGCTACACCTTC. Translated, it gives CASTPGGRANYGYTF.

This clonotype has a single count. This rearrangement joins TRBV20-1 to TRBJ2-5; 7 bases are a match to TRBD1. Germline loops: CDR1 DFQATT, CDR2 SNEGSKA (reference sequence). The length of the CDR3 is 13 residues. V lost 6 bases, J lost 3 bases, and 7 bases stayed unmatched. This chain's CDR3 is CSAQTTGKETQYF. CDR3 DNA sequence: TGCAGTGCCCAGACGACAGGGAAAGAGACCCAGTACTTC.

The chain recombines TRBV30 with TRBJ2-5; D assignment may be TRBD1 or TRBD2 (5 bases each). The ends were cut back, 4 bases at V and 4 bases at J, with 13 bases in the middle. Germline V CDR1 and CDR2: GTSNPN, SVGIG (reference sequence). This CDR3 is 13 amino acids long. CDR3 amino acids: CAWTPGPRETQYF. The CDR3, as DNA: TGTGCCTGGACCCCGGGGCCCCGAGAGACCCAGTACTTC.

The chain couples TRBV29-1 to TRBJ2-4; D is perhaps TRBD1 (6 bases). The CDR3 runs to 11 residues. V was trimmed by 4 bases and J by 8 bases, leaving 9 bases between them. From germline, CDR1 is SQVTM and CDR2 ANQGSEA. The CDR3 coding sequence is TGCAGCGTTGGACAGGAGCACATTCAGTACTTC. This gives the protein CSVGQEHIQYF.

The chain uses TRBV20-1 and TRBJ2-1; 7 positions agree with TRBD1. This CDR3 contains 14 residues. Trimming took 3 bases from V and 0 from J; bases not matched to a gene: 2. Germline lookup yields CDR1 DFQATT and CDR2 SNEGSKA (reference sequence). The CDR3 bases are TGCAGTGCTAGCCGGGACAGCTCCTACAATGAGCAGTTCTTC. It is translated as CSASRDSSYNEQFF.

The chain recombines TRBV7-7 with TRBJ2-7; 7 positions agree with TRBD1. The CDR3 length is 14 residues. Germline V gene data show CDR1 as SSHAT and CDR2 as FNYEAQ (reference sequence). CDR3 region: CASSLAGGRNEQYV. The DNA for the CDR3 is TGTGCTAGCAGCTTAGCAGGGGGTCGCAACGAGCAGTACGTC.

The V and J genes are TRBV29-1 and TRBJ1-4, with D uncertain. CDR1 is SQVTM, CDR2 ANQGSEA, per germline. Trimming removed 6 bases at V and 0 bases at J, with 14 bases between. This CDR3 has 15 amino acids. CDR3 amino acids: CSVAQFPTTNEKLFF. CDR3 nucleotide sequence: TGCAGCGTCGCTCAGTTCCCTACAACTAATGAAAAACTGTTTTTT.

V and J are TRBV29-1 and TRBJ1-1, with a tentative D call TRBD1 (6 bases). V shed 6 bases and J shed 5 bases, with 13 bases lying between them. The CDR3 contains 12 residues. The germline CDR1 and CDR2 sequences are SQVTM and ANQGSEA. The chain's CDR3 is CSVQGRVTEAFF. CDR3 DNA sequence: TGCAGCGTCCAGGGGCGGGTGACTGAAGCTTTCTTT.

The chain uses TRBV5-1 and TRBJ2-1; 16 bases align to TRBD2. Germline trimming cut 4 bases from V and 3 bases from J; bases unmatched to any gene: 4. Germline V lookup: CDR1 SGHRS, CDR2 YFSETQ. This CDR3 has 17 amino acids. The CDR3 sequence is CASSGTSGGALYNEQFF. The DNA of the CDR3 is TGCGCCAGCAGCGGGACTAGCGGGGGGGCTCTCTACAATGAGCAGTTCTTC.

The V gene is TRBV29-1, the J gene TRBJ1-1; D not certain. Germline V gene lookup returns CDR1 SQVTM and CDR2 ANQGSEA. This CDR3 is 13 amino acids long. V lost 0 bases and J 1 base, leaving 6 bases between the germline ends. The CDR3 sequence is CSVEEGGNTEAFF. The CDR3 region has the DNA TGCAGCGTTGAAGAGGGAGGGAACACTGAAGCTTTCTTT.

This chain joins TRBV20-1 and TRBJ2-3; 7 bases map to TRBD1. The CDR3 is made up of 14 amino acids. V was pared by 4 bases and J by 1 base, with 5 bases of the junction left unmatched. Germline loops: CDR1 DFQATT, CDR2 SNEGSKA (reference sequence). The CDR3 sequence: CSANRGGGTDTQYF. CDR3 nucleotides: TGCAGTGCTAACAGGGGTGGTGGCACAGATACGCAGTATTTT.

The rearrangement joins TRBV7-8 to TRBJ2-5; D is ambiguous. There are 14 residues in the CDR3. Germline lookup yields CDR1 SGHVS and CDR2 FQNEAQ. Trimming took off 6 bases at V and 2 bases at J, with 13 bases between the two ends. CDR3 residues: CASSIRSVQETQYF. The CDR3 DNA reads TGTGCCAGCAGTATCCGCTCTGTACAAGAGACCCAGTACTTC. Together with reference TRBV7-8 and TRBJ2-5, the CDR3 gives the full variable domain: GAGVSQSPRYKVAKRGQDVALRCDPISGHVSLFWYQQALGQGPEFLTYFQNEAQLDKSGLPSDRFFAERPEGSVSTLKIQRTQQEDSAVYLCASSIRSVQETQYFGPGTRLLVL.